Shown below are 15 T cell receptor beta chains from a single sample sequenced in a study of T cells in Graves' hyperthyroidism and ophthalmopathy. RNA transcripts served as the template for amplifying TCR beta CDR3 regions. First-round RT-PCR of the TCR CDR3 relied on the HTBI primer set. TCRdb analysed the multiplex PCR reads with MiXCR anew, one entry per CDR3 protein. This table holds 450,000 to 650,000 distinct CDR3 sequences, about 14% found once. Sequencing was performed on blood. These receptors were obtained from a woman in her late teens or twenties with Graves' ophthalmopathy.

The J gene is TRBJ1-5, the V gene TRBV7-8; D gene ambiguous. The V and J ends lost 2 bases and 0 bases respectively, with 11 bases between them. Looked up from germline, CDR1 is SGHVS and CDR2 is FQNEAQ. This CDR3 comprises 16 residues. The CDR3 is CASSLNTHYSNQPQHF. CDR3 DNA sequence: TGTGCCAGCAGCTTAAATACACACTATAGCAATCAGCCCCAGCATTTT.

This clonotype has more than one count but fewer than ten. V is TRBV5-1 and J is TRBJ2-6, with a possible D match to TRBD1 (7 bases). From germline, CDR1 is SGHRS and CDR2 YFSETQ. The ends were cut back, 4 bases at V and 4 bases at J, with 21 bases in the middle. The CDR3 runs 18 residues. The CDR3 loop reads CASSEVGEGAGGANVLTF. CDR3 sequence (DNA): TGCGCCAGCAGCGAAGTCGGTGAGGGGGCGGGAGGGGCCAACGTCCTGACTTTC.

The sample holds many counts of this clonotype. V usage is TRBV28 and J usage is TRBJ2-1, with a weak D call TRBD1 (6 bases). V dropped 6 bases and J dropped 2 bases, with 14 bases sitting between them. The germline V gene encodes CDR1 MDHEN and CDR2 SYDVKM. This CDR3 spans 15 amino acids. The CDR3, as DNA: TGTGCCAGCAGGTACACACAGGGCCCCTACAATGAGCAGTTCTTC. As protein: CASRYTQGPYNEQFF.

At least ten counts were recorded for this clonotype. The chain combines TRBV28 with TRBJ1-1; D may be TRBD1 (5 bases). Trimming removed 6 bases from V and 5 bases from J, with 16 bases in between. Per the germline V gene, CDR1 is MDHEN and CDR2 is SYDVKM. This CDR3 region has 14 residues. As DNA, the CDR3 is TGTGCCAGCAGCTGGCCGGGGTACAGGACTGAAGCTTTCTTT. Residues: CASSWPGYRTEAFF.

The rearrangement uses TRBV9 and TRBJ2-4; D call uncertain. The V gene's germline CDR1 is SGDLS and CDR2 YYNGEE. CDR3 length: 16 amino acids. The V end was cut by 0 bases, the J end by 3 bases, with 13 bases between. CDR3: CASSVDGQPGKNIQYF. The CDR3 DNA reads TGTGCCAGCAGCGTAGATGGTCAGCCAGGCAAAAACATTCAGTACTTC.

This clonotype was counted many times. V is TRBV20-1 and J is TRBJ1-1, with 9 nucleotides matching TRBD1. The CDR3 contains 14 residues. V dropped 6 bases and J dropped 3; count of bases not matched to a gene: 8. The germline V gene encodes CDR1 DFQATT and CDR2 SNEGSKA (reference sequence). The CDR3 DNA reads TGCAGTGCCTGGGACCACAGGGGGCACACTGAAGCTTTCTTT. Its protein product is CSAWDHRGHTEAFF.

This clonotype was picked up many times. The rearrangement joins TRBV24-1 to TRBJ2-5; 9 bases are a match to TRBD1. The trim removed 2 bases at V and 4 bases at J, leaving 10 bases unmatched. CDR1 is KGHDR and CDR2 is SFDVKD in the germline V gene. The CDR3 loop spans 17 amino acids. CDR3: CATSDSVWTGEVETQYF. CDR3 coding DNA: TGTGCCACCAGTGATTCGGTCTGGACAGGGGAGGTAGAGACCCAGTACTTC.

This clonotype was detected a few times. The rearrangement uses TRBV6-4 and TRBJ1-5; 9 bases fit TRBD1. This CDR3 is 18 amino acids long. Germline V gene sequence: CDR1 MRHNA, CDR2 SNTAGT. With V trimmed by 6 bases and J by 2 bases, 14 bases remained unmatched. The CDR3 DNA follows: TGTGCCAGCAGGAAGCTAGGAAGGAGGACAGGGGGCAATCAGCCCCAGCATTTT. It specifies CASRKLGRRTGGNQPQHF.

In this sample, this clonotype turned up once. A much larger clone differs from this one at a single base, so this may be a read error. The CDR3 protein is CASNLPSPDRGDAFF. The CDR3 DNA is TGTGCCAGCAACTTACCCTCGCCCGACAGAGGAGACGCTTTCTTT. The chain employs TRBV11-2 and TRBJ1-1; TRBD1 might be the D (5 bases). CDR3 length equals 15 residues. Germline lookup yields CDR1 SGHAT and CDR2 FQNNGV.

The rearrangement links TRBV18 to TRBJ2-3; a weak D match, TRBD2 (5 bases). The V gene's germline CDR1 is KGHSH and CDR2 LQKENI. This CDR3 is built from 15 residues. The V gene lost 2 bases and the J gene lost 5 bases, with 14 bases spanning the gap. The CDR3 sequence is CASSPNPREIDTQYF. For the CDR3, the DNA is TGTGCCAGCTCACCAAACCCAAGGGAGATAGATACGCAGTATTTT.

Ten or more counts support this clonotype. The V and J genes are TRBV7-2 and TRBJ2-4, with 7 bases that match TRBD2. V dropped 5 bases and J dropped 7; count of bases not matched to a gene: 8. Germline assignment: CDR1 SGHTA and CDR2 FQGNSA. There are 14 residues in the CDR3. The CDR3 spells CASSPTSVANIQYF. CDR3 nucleotide sequence: TGTGCCAGCAGCCCCACTAGCGTGGCGAACATTCAGTACTTC.

This clonotype was recorded many times. The junction departs from germline at one end; a sequencing error may be responsible. The chain employs TRBV18 and TRBJ2-7, with 9 bases matching TRBD1. Looked up from germline, CDR1 is KGHSH and CDR2 is LQKENI. The CDR3 is made up of 15 amino acids. In DNA form, the CDR3 reads TGCGCCAGCAGCCCGGGACAGGGCAGCTCCTACGAGCAGTACTTC. The encoded protein is CASSPGQGSSYEQYF.

This clonotype has at least ten counts. The V gene is TRBV28, the J gene TRBJ2-7; tentatively, D is TRBD1 or TRBD2 (5 bases each). The CDR3 is 13 amino acids. With 4 bases removed from V and 2 bases from J, the gap between germline ends came to 9 bases. Germline CDR1 is MDHEN and CDR2 is SYDVKM. This CDR3 is CASSSGLPYEQYF. The CDR3 DNA reads TGTGCCAGCAGTTCGGGGCTGCCCTACGAGCAGTACTTC.

This clonotype has ten or more counts. The chain links TRBV28 to TRBJ2-5; 7 positions match TRBD2. The germline V gene encodes CDR1 MDHEN and CDR2 SYDVKM. J gave up 0 bases and V 8 bases, and 9 bases lay outside the gene matches. This CDR3 is 15 amino acids long. CDR3 nucleotide sequence: TGTGCCAGCGGTGGGGCCGGGAGGAACCAAGAGACCCAGTACTTC. Its translation is CASGGAGRNQETQYF.

This clonotype occurred many times. V usage is TRBV11-2 and J usage is TRBJ2-2, with TRBD2 matching over 16 bases. Germline V gene lookup returns CDR1 SGHAT and CDR2 FQNNGV. The junction had 7 bases not matched to a gene; V was cut back by 4 bases and J by 5 bases. This CDR3 region has 18 residues. Written as DNA, the CDR3 is TGTGCCAGCAGCTGGACCGGGACTAGCGGGAGGGGGACCGGGGAGCTGTTTTTT. As protein: CASSWTGTSGRGTGELFF.